A single sample gave rise to the 20 T cell receptor beta chains below, sequenced in a study of cytomegalovirus exposure and HLA in healthy donors. Clones were read by immunoSEQ multiplex PCR, and TCRdb kept only the in-frame ones, dropping some. The sample has more than 95,000 clones, around 94% seen once. The sample taken for sequencing was PBMCs. These receptors came from a woman aged 18-29 years in good health and CMV-seronegative.

CDR3 in amino acids: CASSASESFHNEQFF. CDR3 bases: TGTGCCAGCAGCGCCAGCGAGTCGTTCCACAATGAGCAGTTCTTC. The rearrangement uses TRBV7-9 and TRBJ2-1; no reliable D call. The V end was cut by 5 bases, the J end by 5 bases, with 16 bases between. CDR3 length equals 15 residues. Germline V gives CDR1 SEHNR, CDR2 FQNEAQ (reference sequence).

The rearrangement joins TRBV6-1 to TRBJ1-1; D gene unclear. Trimming cost V 1 base and J 1 base, with 13 bases left between them. Germline CDR1 is MNHNS and CDR2 is SASEGT. The CDR3 loop spans 16 amino acids. In nucleotides, the CDR3 is TGTGCCAGCAGTGAAGTCCGCGGGCGACCGAACACTGAAGCTTTCTTT. The encoded protein is CASSEVRGRPNTEAFF.

The chain employs TRBV5-1 and TRBJ2-3; D is unclear. V was pared by 0 bases and J by 2 bases, with 19 bases between. The CDR3 totals 18 residues. CDR1 is SGHRS and CDR2 is YFSETQ in the germline V gene. CDR3 coding DNA: TGCGCCAGCAGCTTGGAGAGATCGACCGGGTTCTACACAGATACGCAGTATTTT. This codes for CASSLERSTGFYTDTQYF.

V usage is TRBV30 and J usage is TRBJ2-1; 8 bases are shared with TRBD2. CDR1 is GTSNPN, CDR2 SVGIG, per germline (reference sequence). The V segment lost 2 bases and the J segment 3 bases; nucleotides outside the gene matches: 6. The CDR3 spans 15 residues. Here the CDR3 reads CAWSPLSGGYNEQFF. DNA of the CDR3: TGTGCCTGGAGTCCCCTGAGCGGGGGCTACAATGAGCAGTTCTTC.

The chain recombines TRBV4-2 with TRBJ1-5; TRBD1 matches at 9 bases. CDR1 and CDR2 (germline): LGHNA, YNFKEQ. This CDR3 has 16 residues. The junction had 7 bases not matched to a gene; V was cut back by 3 bases and J by 4 bases. The CDR3 spells CASSQGDRGANQPQHF. In DNA form, the CDR3 reads TGTGCCAGCAGCCAGGGCGACAGGGGGGCAAATCAGCCCCAGCATTTT.

The V and J genes are TRBV6-5 and TRBJ2-3; D is perhaps TRBD2 (5 bases). V was trimmed by 2 bases and J by 1 base, leaving 10 bases between them. Germline-derived CDR1 and CDR2 are MNHEY and SVGAGI. This CDR3 has 15 residues. Here the CDR3 reads CASSYAGLGTDTQYF. The CDR3 region has the DNA TGTGCCAGCAGTTACGCCGGACTCGGCACAGATACGCAGTATTTT.

The table lists this clone with a count of one. The rearrangement uses TRBV18 and TRBJ2-1; the match to TRBD2 covers 7 bases. This CDR3 is 14 amino acids long. After removal of 6 bases from V and 5 bases from J, the junction contained 7 bases not matched to a gene. Germline CDR1 KGHSH, CDR2 LQKENI. The CDR3 region is CASSPAGAHNEQFF. Here the CDR3 DNA reads TGTGCCAGCTCGCCGGCGGGAGCTCACAATGAGCAGTTCTTC.

The V call is TRBV25-1, the J call TRBJ2-1; 8 bases are a match to TRBD2. V shed 2 bases and J 4 bases; nucleotides not matched to a gene: 7. This CDR3 spans 16 amino acids. Germline CDR1 MGHDK, CDR2 SYGVNS. For the CDR3, the DNA is TGTGCCAGCAGTGAAATGGGTAGCGGGGTTTACAATGAGCAGTTCTTC. Protein: CASSEMGSGVYNEQFF.

The chain couples TRBV30 to TRBJ2-3; 13 nucleotides match TRBD2. This CDR3 region has 15 residues. J gave up 2 bases and V 5 bases, and 4 bases lay outside the gene matches. CDR1 is GTSNPN, CDR2 SVGIG, per germline (reference sequence). Written as DNA, the CDR3 is TGTGCCTGGGCCGGGACTAGCGGGGTCACAGATACGCAGTATTTT. Translated, it gives CAWAGTSGVTDTQYF.

V is TRBV7-3 and J is TRBJ1-1; 9 nucleotides match TRBD1. The CDR3 spans 13 residues. Trimming cost V 5 bases and J 4 bases; bases outside gene matches: 2. Germline-derived CDR1 and CDR2 are SGHTA and FQGTGA. The CDR3 sequence: CASSPTGGTEAFF. DNA of the CDR3: TGTGCCAGCAGCCCGACAGGGGGCACTGAAGCTTTCTTT.

The genes are TRBV6-1 and TRBJ2-5; D may be TRBD1 (5 bases). Per the germline V gene, CDR1 is MNHNS and CDR2 is SASEGT. Deletions cut 5 bases from V and 5 bases from J, with 9 bases between. The CDR3 has 12 amino acids. CDR3 DNA sequence: TGTGCCAGCAGTAGGGGCCTGGAGACCCAGTACTTC. Amino acids: CASSRGLETQYF.

J is TRBJ2-7 and V is TRBV10-2; 8 bases align to TRBD2. The germline CDR1 and CDR2 sequences are WSHSY and SAAADI. The CDR3 covers 13 residues. Losses at the gene ends were 5 bases for V and 7 bases for J; bases not matched to a gene: 7. In DNA form, the CDR3 reads TGCGCCAGCAGTAGTTTAGCGGGAAGGGAGCAGTACTTC. This encodes CASSSLAGREQYF.

This chain links TRBV28 with TRBJ1-1; TRBD1 is a possible D gene (6 bases). The CDR3 covers 14 residues. V was trimmed by 6 bases and J by 3 bases, leaving 14 bases between them. Per germline, CDR1 MDHEN and CDR2 SYDVKM. Here the CDR3 reads CASSPQGMYTEAFF. CDR3 sequence (DNA): TGTGCCAGCAGCCCACAGGGCATGTACACTGAAGCTTTCTTT.

This chain uses TRBV7-3 with TRBJ2-2; perhaps TRBD2 as D (6 bases). Trimming took 7 bases from V and 3 from J, leaving 9 bases between them. The V gene's germline CDR1 is SGHTA and CDR2 FQGTGA. The CDR3 runs to 13 residues. The CDR3 nucleotides are TGTGCCAGCACCCGCGGGGACACCGGGGAGCTGTTTTTT. It encodes CASTRGDTGELFF.

The chain is built from TRBV4-2 and TRBJ2-3, with 12 bases lining up with TRBD2. With V trimmed by 6 bases and J by 0 bases, 4 bases remained unmatched. Germline V CDR1 and CDR2: LGHNA, YNFKEQ. CDR3 size: 16 residues. The CDR3 DNA reads TGTGCCAGCAGAACGGGGACTAGCGGGAGCACAGATACGCAGTATTTT. Protein: CASRTGTSGSTDTQYF.

In its sample, this clone was seen a few times. CDR3 in amino acids: CASSPPGRGEAFF. CDR3 nucleotides: TGTGCCAGCTCACCACCGGGCAGGGGTGAAGCTTTCTTT. This chain connects TRBV18 to TRBJ1-1, with TRBD1 as a possible D gene (6 bases). Germline CDR1 KGHSH, CDR2 LQKENI. The CDR3 is made up of 13 amino acids. V was shortened by 0 bases and J by 7 bases, with 9 bases between the two germline ends.

J is TRBJ2-5 and V is TRBV6-6; 7 bases align to TRBD1. The junction had 11 bases not matched to a gene; V was cut back by 5 bases and J by 5 bases. CDR1 and CDR2 (germline): MNHNY, SVGAGI (reference sequence). The CDR3 length is 15 residues. In DNA, the CDR3 is TGTGCCAGCAGTCAACGACAGGGTTTGAGGGAGACCCAGTACTTC. This sequence encodes CASSQRQGLRETQYF.

The chain combines TRBV28 with TRBJ1-5; perhaps TRBD1 as D (6 bases). The V end was cut by 2 bases, the J end by 0 bases, with 14 bases between. This CDR3 comprises 17 residues. Germline loops: CDR1 MDHEN, CDR2 SYDVKM. The CDR3 DNA reads TGTGCCAGCAGTTTAAGAAGGGGGATTCGTAGCAATCAGCCCCAGCATTTT. It encodes CASSLRRGIRSNQPQHF.

The chain recombines TRBV5-6 with TRBJ1-6, with TRBD1 matching 9 bases. The CDR3 spans 17 residues. V trimming: 3 bases; J trimming: 7 bases; junction bases outside the gene matches: 11. Germline-derived CDR1 and CDR2 are SGHDT and YYEEEE. CDR3 sequence reads: CASSSNQRGQGNSPLHF. The CDR3 DNA reads TGTGCCAGCAGCTCAAACCAAAGAGGACAGGGGAATTCACCCCTCCACTTT.

The rearrangement joins TRBV2 to TRBJ2-1; 11 nucleotides align to TRBD1. Unmatched junction bases numbered 8, after V lost 9 bases and J lost 7 bases. There are 14 residues in the CDR3. Germline loops: CDR1 SNHLY, CDR2 FYNNEI. CDR3 bases: TGTGCCAGTCCGGGACAGGGGGGTGAAAATGAGCAGTTCTTC. Translation gives CASPGQGGENEQFF.